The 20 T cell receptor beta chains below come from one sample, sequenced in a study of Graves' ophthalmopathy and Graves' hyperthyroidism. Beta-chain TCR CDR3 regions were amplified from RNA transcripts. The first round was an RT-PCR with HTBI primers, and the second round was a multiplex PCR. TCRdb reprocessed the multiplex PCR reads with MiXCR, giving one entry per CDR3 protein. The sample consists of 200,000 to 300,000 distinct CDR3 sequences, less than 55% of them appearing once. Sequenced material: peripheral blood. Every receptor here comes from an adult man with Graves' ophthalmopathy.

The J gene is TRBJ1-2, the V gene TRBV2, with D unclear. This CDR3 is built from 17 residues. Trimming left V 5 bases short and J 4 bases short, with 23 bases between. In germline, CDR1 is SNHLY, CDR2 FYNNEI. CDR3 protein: CASSSPLGGSVGYGYTF. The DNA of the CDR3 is TGTGCCAGCAGTTCCCCCCTCGGAGGGTCTGTCGGCTATGGCTACACCTTC.

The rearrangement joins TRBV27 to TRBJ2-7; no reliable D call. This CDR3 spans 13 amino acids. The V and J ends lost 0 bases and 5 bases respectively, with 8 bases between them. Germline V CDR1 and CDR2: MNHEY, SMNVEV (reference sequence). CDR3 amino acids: CASSLSQPHEQYF. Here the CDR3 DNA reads TGTGCCAGCAGTTTATCCCAACCCCACGAGCAGTACTTC.

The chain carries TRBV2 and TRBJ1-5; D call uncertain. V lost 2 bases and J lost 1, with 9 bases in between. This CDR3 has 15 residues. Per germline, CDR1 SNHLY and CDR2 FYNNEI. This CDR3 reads CASSEKGLSNQPQHF. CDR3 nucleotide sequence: TGTGCCAGCAGTGAAAAGGGTCTAAGCAATCAGCCCCAGCATTTT.

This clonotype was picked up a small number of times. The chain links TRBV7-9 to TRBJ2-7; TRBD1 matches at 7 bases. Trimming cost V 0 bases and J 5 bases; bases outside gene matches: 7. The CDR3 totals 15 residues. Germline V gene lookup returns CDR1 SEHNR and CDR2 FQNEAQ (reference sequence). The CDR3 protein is CASSLASTGKNEQYF. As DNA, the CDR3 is TGTGCCAGCAGCTTAGCGTCGACAGGGAAGAACGAGCAGTACTTC.

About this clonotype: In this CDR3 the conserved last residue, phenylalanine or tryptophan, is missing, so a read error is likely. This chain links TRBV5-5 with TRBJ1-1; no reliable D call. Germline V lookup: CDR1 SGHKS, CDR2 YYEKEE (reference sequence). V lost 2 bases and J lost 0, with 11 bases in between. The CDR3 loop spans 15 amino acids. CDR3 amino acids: CASSFEGRMNTEAFL. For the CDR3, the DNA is TGTGCCAGCAGCTTCGAAGGCAGGATGAACACTGAAGCTTTCCTT.

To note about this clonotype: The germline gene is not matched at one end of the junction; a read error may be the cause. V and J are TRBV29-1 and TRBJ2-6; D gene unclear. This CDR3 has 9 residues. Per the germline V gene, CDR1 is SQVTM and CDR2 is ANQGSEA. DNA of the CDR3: TGCAGCGTTTGGACGGCGGCGCACTTC. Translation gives CSVWTAAHF.

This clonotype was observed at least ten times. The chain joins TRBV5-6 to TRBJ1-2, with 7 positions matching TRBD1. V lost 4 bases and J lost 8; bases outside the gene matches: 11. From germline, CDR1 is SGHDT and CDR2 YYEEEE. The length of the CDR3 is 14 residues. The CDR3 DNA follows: TGTGCCAGCAGCGAGCTGACAGGGTCGATCGGCTACACCTTC. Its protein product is CASSELTGSIGYTF. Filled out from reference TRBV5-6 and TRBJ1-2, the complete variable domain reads DAGVTQSPTHLIKTRGQQVTLRCSPKSGHDTVSWYQQALGQGPQFIFQYYEEEERQRGNFPDRFSGHQFPNYSSELNVNALLLGDSALYLCASSELTGSIGYTFGSGTRLTVV.

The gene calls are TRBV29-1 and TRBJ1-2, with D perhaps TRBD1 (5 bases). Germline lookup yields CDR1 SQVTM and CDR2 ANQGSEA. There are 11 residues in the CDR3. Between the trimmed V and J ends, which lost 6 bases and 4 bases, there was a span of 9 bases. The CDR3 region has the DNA TGCAGCGTCCAGGGTGGCTATGGCTACACCTTC. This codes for CSVQGGYGYTF.

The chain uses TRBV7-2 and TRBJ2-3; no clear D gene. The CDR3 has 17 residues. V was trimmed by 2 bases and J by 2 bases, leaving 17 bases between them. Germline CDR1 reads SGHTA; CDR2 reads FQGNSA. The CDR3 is CASSLLILLTDTDTQYF. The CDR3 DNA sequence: TGTGCCAGCAGCTTATTGATCCTACTAACCGACACAGATACGCAGTATTTT.

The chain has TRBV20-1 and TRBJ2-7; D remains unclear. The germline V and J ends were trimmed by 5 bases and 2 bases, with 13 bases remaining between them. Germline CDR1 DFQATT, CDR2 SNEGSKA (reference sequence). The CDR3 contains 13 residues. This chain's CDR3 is CSASPGSTYEQYF. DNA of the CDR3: TGCAGTGCTTCACCCGGGTCCACCTACGAGCAGTACTTC.

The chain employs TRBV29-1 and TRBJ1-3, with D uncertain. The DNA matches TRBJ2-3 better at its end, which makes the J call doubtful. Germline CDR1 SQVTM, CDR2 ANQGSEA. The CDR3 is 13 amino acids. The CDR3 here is CSVESGFTDTQYF. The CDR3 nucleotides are TGCAGCGTTGAATCTGGGTTCACAGATACGCAGTATTTT.

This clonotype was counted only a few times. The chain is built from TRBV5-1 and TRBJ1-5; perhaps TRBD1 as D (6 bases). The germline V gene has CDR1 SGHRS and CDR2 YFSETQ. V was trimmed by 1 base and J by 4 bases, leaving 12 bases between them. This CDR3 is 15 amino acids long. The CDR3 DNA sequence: TGCGCCAGCAGCTTGATCACAGGGAGTAATCAGCCCCAGCATTTT. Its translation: CASSLITGSNQPQHF.

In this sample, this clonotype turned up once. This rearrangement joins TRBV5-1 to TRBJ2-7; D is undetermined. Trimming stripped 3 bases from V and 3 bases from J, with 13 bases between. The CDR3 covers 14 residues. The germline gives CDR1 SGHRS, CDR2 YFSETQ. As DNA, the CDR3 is TGCGCCAGCAGCTCCAGCCCGGGTCGCTACGAGCAGTACTTC. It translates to CASSSSPGRYEQYF.

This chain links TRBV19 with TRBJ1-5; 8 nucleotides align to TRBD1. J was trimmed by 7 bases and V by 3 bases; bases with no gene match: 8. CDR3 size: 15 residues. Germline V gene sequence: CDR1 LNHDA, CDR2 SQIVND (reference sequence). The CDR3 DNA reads TGTGCCAGTAGTATCGGGCAGGGGGCGCGGCAGCCCCAGCATTTT. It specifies CASSIGQGARQPQHF. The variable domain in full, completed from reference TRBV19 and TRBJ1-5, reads DGGITQSPKYLFRKEGQNVTLSCEQNLNHDAMYWYRQDPGQGLRLIYYSQIVNDFQKGDIAEGYSVSREKKESFPLTVTSAQKNPTAFYLCASSIGQGARQPQHFGDGTRLSIL.

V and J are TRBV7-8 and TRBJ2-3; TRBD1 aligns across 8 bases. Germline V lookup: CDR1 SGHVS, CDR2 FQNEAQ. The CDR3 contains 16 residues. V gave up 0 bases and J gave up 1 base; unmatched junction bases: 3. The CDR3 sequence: CASSLATGAGTDTQYF. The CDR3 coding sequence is TGTGCCAGCAGCTTAGCGACAGGGGCGGGCACAGATACGCAGTATTTT.

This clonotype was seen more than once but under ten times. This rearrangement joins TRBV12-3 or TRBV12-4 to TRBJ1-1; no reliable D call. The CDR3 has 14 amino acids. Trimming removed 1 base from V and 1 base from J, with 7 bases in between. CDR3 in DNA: TGTGCCAGCAGTTTAGTCCGCAGGAACACTGAAGCTTTCTTT. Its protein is CASSLVRRNTEAFF.

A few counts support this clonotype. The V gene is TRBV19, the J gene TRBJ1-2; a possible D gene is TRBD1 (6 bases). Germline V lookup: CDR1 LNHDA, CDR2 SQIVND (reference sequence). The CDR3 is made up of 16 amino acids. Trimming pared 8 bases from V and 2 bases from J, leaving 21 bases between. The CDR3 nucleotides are TGTGCCAGTTCATTGGGGGCAGGGGACCACAACTATGGCTACACCTTC. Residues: CASSLGAGDHNYGYTF.

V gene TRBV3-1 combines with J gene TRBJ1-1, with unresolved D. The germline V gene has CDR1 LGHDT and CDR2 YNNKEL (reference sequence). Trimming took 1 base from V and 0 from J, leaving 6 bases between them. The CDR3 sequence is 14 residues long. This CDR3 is CASSQGQLNTEAFF. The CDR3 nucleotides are TGTGCCAGCAGCCAAGGCCAGTTGAACACTGAAGCTTTCTTT.

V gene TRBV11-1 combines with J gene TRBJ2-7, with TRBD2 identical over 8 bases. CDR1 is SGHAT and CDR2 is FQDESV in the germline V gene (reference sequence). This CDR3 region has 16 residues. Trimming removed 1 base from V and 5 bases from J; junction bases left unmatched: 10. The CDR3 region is CASSLGSSGIWHEQYF. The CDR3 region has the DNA TGTGCCAGCAGCTTAGGGAGTAGCGGGATCTGGCACGAGCAGTACTTC.

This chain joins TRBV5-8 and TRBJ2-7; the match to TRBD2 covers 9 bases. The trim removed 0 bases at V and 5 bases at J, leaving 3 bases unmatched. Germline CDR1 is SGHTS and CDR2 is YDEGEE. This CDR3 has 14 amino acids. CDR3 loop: CASSLGGGDDEQYF. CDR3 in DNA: TGTGCCAGCAGCTTGGGCGGGGGGGACGACGAGCAGTACTTC.